This TCR beta chain was observed in a study of vaccination effects on CD4 cells after COVID-19. Study-level points and caveats: Late after vaccination, infection- and vaccine-induced clones showed marked clonal contraction.

In regard to this clone: Its antigen is not identified.

Method: immunoSEQ multiplex PCR; TCRdb's copy keeps in-frame clones and lacks some. Counted here are some 60,000 clones, less than 80% occurring once; the ten biggest clones make up about 4.5%. Having been cultured for under twelve days, the cells underwent CD4+ T cell isolation. All study participants received two doses of BNT162b2 or mRNA-1273 vaccine. Germline V gives CDR1 SGHNT, CDR2 YENEEA. The CDR3 loop spans 16 amino acids. Trimming took off 1 base at V and 3 bases at J, with 13 bases between the two ends. Sequencing used CD4+ T cells from PBMCs cultured without peptide, obtained after COVID-19 vaccination. The gene calls are TRBV11-3 and TRBJ2-1; a possible D gene is TRBD2 (6 bases). The receptor was derived from a human donor who received a COVID-19 vaccine. This CDR3 is CASSLGPGVGYNEQFF. For the CDR3, the DNA is TGTGCCAGCAGCTTAGGCCCGGGAGTGGGCTACAATGAGCAGTTCTTC.